A selection of T cell receptor beta chains follows, all from one sample in a study of beta chain features in type 1 diabetes. This table comes from immunoSEQ multiplex PCR, and its TCRdb copy is limited to in-frame clones, with some not included. Of a few hundred thousand clones in the sample, approximately 13% were seen once. Sequenced material: naive CD4+ T cells from blood. Receptors originate from a man aged 25 to 40 in good health. Both conserved end residues are part of each CDR3. The D gene is left open where the match is weak. The size field is filled for only some rows; it gives once, few, many or a size class.

J gene	D gene	clone size	V gene	CDR3 DNA	CDR3 protein
TRBJ2-3	.	.	TRBV4-2	TGTGCCGTCGAAAAAGAAGATACGCAGTATTTT	CAVEKEDTQYF
TRBJ2-1	TRBD2	.	TRBV7-9	TGTGCCAGCAGCGCCGGGACTAGCGGGAGGAATGAGCAGTTCTTC	CASSAGTSGRNEQFF
TRBJ2-3	TRBD2	few	TRBV4-3	TGCGCCAGCAGCCAAGATTGGCTAGCGGGCACAGATACGCAGTATTTT	CASSQDWLAGTDTQYF
TRBJ2-3	.	.	TRBV6-6	TGTGCCAGCAGTTACCCCACGGGGGACCGCACAGATACGCAGTATTTT	CASSYPTGDRTDTQYF
TRBJ1-4	.	few	TRBV5-6	TGTGCCAGCAGCTTGAGAGGGCGGGAAAAACTGTTTTTT	CASSLRGREKLFF
TRBJ1-1	.	.	TRBV7-2	TGTGCCAGCAGCTTAGTGCGTAGGAACACTGAAGCTTTCTTT	CASSLVRRNTEAFF
TRBJ1-2	.	.	TRBV9	TGTGCCAGCAGCGCAGGAGGGATGACAGGCCCTAACTATGGCTACACCTTC	CASSAGGMTGPNYGYTF
TRBJ2-2	.	few	TRBV6-1	TGTGCCAGCAGTGAAGAGGTTGGCCTGTTAGCGAACACCGGGGAGCTGTTTTTT	CASSEEVGLLANTGELFF
TRBJ2-6	.	.	TRBV27	TGTGCCAGCAGCTCCGTCAAAGAGCTCTCTGGGGCCAACGTCCTGACTTTC	CASSSVKELSGANVLTF
TRBJ2-3	TRBD2	.	TRBV15	TGTGCCACCAGCATGCGACTAGCGGTACACACAGATACGCAGTATTTT	CATSMRLAVHTDTQYF
TRBJ2-5	.	.	TRBV6-1	TGTGCCAGCAGTGGAATGGGAAGGAAGGAGACCCAGTACTTC	CASSGMGRKETQYF
TRBJ2-2	.	.	TRBV19	TGTGCCAGTAGTATGTTCTACTCTGGAGCGGCGAACACCGGGGAGCTGTTTTTT	CASSMFYSGAANTGELFF
TRBJ2-3	TRBD2	few	TRBV29-1	TGCAGCGTTGAAGCGTGGACTAGCGGGAGCACAGATACGCAGTATTTT	CSVEAWTSGSTDTQYF